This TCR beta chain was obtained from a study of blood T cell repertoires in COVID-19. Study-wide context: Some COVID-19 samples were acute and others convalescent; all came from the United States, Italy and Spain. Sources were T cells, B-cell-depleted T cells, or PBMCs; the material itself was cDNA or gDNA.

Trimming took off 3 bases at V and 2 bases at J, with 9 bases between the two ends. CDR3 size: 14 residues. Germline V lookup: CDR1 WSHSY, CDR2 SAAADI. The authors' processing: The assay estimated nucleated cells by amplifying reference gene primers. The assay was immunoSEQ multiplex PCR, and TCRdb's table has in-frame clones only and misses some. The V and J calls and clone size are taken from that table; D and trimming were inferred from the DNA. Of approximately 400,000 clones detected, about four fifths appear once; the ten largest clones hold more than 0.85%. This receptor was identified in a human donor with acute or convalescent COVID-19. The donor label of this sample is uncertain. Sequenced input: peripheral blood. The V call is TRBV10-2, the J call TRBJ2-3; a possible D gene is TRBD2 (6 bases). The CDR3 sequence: CASSEGLITDTQYF. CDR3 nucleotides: TGCGCCAGCAGTGAAGGACTAATCACAGATACGCAGTATTTT.